A single sample is the source of the 32 T cell receptor beta chains below, sequenced in a study of T cells expressing NK-cell markers. Following a re-call of the 5' RACE reads, TCRdb has one entry per CDR3 protein and lacks DNA. Its table records 300,000 to 450,000 distinct CDR3 sequences. The sequencing input was blood T cells: a sorted CD56 or NKG2C T cell subset, CD4+ or CD8+ T cells, or bulk PBMC T cells (not recorded which). All receptors derive from a man aged 18-70 years in good health.

The rearrangement joins TRBV5-6 to TRBJ2-3; TCRdb calls TRBD1, which cannot be checked without DNA. The CDR3 runs to 17 residues. Germline CDR1 and CDR2: SGHDT and YYEEEE. The CDR3 here is CASSLEFGTGGGDTQYF.

The rearrangement joins TRBV20-1 to TRBJ2-7. Germline V lookup: CDR1 DFQATT, CDR2 SNEGSKA (reference sequence). The CDR3 totals 14 residues. The CDR3 is CSAARTGIPYEQYF.

The genes are TRBV28 and TRBJ2-4; TCRdb picks TRBD2, but there is no DNA to check that call. This CDR3 is 15 amino acids long. CDR1 MDHEN and CDR2 SYDVKM come from the germline V gene. The chain's CDR3 is CASSLGGPAKNIQYF.

V usage is TRBV7-9 and J usage is TRBJ2-5; the TRBD2 assignment by TCRdb is unverifiable without DNA. The CDR3 is made up of 14 amino acids. The germline CDR1 and CDR2 sequences are SEHNR and FQNEAQ (reference sequence). The CDR3 here is CASSLFSGSETQYF.

J is TRBJ2-2 and V is TRBV18; TCRdb reports TRBD1, a call that lacks DNA to check it against. From germline, CDR1 is KGHSH and CDR2 LQKENI. This CDR3 spans 15 amino acids. The CDR3 protein is CASSWTRQNTGELFF.

This chain uses TRBV10-2 with TRBJ2-1; with no DNA, the TCRdb D assignment of TRBD1 cannot be verified. Per the germline V gene, CDR1 is WSHSY and CDR2 is SAAADI. The CDR3 has 13 amino acids. The CDR3 reads CASRGAGISEQFF.

The V call is TRBV6-5, the J call TRBJ2-4; TCRdb's D call of TRBD1 is untestable without DNA. This CDR3 spans 17 amino acids. The germline gives CDR1 MNHEY, CDR2 SVGAGI. This chain's CDR3 is CASSSRQGTIAKNIQYF.

This rearrangement joins TRBV14 to TRBJ1-6. The CDR3 is 14 residues long. The V gene's germline CDR1 is SGHDN and CDR2 FVKESK. CDR3 sequence: CASSREAINSPLHF.

The CDR3 spells CSARSTGGHYNEQFF. The V and J genes are TRBV20-1 and TRBJ2-1; with no DNA, the TCRdb D assignment of TRBD1 cannot be verified. CDR3 length equals 15 residues. CDR1 is DFQATT, CDR2 SNEGSKA, per germline (reference sequence).

The rearrangement joins TRBV24-1 to TRBJ2-1; the TCRdb D gene call, TRBD1, has no DNA to confirm it. Per the germline V gene, CDR1 is KGHDR and CDR2 is SFDVKD. The CDR3 is 12 residues long. The CDR3 loop reads CATSDYQGEQFF.

The chain carries TRBV25-1 and TRBJ1-1. The CDR3 length is 12 residues. Germline-derived CDR1 and CDR2 are MGHDK and SYGVNS. This CDR3 is CASSAKDNKAFF.

This chain joins TRBV4-2 and TRBJ2-3; the TCRdb D gene call, TRBD2, has no DNA to confirm it. Germline assignment: CDR1 LGHNA and CDR2 YNFKEQ. The CDR3 is 16 residues long. CDR3 sequence reads: CASSQAAGGHQNTQYF.

The chain uses TRBV11-2 and TRBJ2-5; the TCRdb call, TRBD1, lacks DNA for checking. Germline V gene data show CDR1 as SGHAT and CDR2 as FQNNGV. CDR3 length: 15 residues. The CDR3 loop reads CASSQRSGPEQTQYF.

The chain couples TRBV12-3 or TRBV12-4 to TRBJ1-1; TCRdb's D call, TRBD1, is unchecked because there is no DNA. The CDR3 has 15 amino acids. The CDR3 region is CASSFLPKGATEAFF.

The CDR3 loop reads CASRPKRTTSSYNEQFF. The chain links TRBV2 to TRBJ2-1. The CDR3 extends over 17 amino acids. CDR1 SNHLY and CDR2 FYNNEI come from the germline V gene.

The chain joins TRBV20-1 to TRBJ2-3; TCRdb outputs TRBD1, but without DNA this stays unchecked. CDR1 and CDR2 from the germline V gene are DFQATT and SNEGSKA (reference sequence). The CDR3 is 15 residues long. CDR3 residues: CSARTQEPEVDTQYF.

This chain uses TRBV28 with TRBJ2-7; the D call from TCRdb, TRBD1, cannot be confirmed without DNA. The CDR3 totals 15 residues. Germline lookup yields CDR1 MDHEN and CDR2 SYDVKM. CDR3 in amino acids: CASSLAGANSYEQYF.

The chain uses TRBV27 and TRBJ1-2; TCRdb reports TRBD1, a call that lacks DNA to check it against. The germline gives CDR1 MNHEY, CDR2 SMNVEV (reference sequence). The CDR3 consists of 16 residues. CDR3 sequence: CASSSRSGPTNYGYTF.

This sequence joins TRBV9 and TRBJ1-1. The CDR3 runs to 14 residues. The V gene's germline CDR1 is SGDLS and CDR2 YYNGEE. This chain's CDR3 is CASSAGVMNTEAFF.

The V gene is TRBV7-2, the J gene TRBJ2-7; the TRBD2 assignment by TCRdb is unverifiable without DNA. From germline, CDR1 is SGHTA and CDR2 FQGNSA. The CDR3 extends over 16 amino acids. CDR3 region: CASSLMGLADSYEQYF. Full variable domain (missing parts from reference TRBV7-2 and TRBJ2-7): GAGVSQSPSNKVTEKGKDVELRCDPISGHTALYWYRQSLGQGLEFLIYFQGNSAPDKSGLPSDRFSAERTGGSVSTLTIQRTQQEDSAVYLCASSLMGLADSYEQYFGPGTRLTVT.

The chain is built from TRBV11-2 and TRBJ2-3; TCRdb's assignment of TRBD1 cannot be checked, as there is no DNA. In germline, CDR1 is SGHAT, CDR2 FQNNGV. This CDR3 is built from 17 residues. This CDR3 reads CASSLERHRGSPDTQYF.

The genes are TRBV6-1 and TRBJ2-3; lacking DNA, the TRBD1 call made by TCRdb goes unchecked. Germline V lookup: CDR1 MNHNS, CDR2 SASEGT. This CDR3 is 14 amino acids long. CDR3 region: CASRTTGGTDTQYF.

The chain has TRBV12-3 or TRBV12-4 and TRBJ1-2. The CDR3 length is 15 residues. Here the CDR3 reads CASSSRGDYPYGYTF.

The V and J genes are TRBV5-5 and TRBJ1-5; without DNA, the TCRdb call of TRBD1 cannot be checked. The CDR3 runs 15 residues. CDR1 is SGHKS and CDR2 is YYEKEE in the germline V gene (reference sequence). This chain's CDR3 is CASSFGGTGNQPQHF.

V and J are TRBV6-1 and TRBJ1-1. The germline gives CDR1 MNHNS, CDR2 SASEGT. This CDR3 is 13 amino acids long. CDR3 in amino acids: CASSANTYTEAFF.

The genes are TRBV12-5 and TRBJ2-1; the D call from TCRdb, TRBD2, cannot be confirmed without DNA. Germline V gene sequence: CDR1 LGHNT, CDR2 FRNRAP. The CDR3 is made up of 18 amino acids. CDR3 protein: CASGLVPRAGGSYNEQFF. The full variable domain, its missing parts supplied by reference TRBV12-5 and TRBJ2-1, is DARVTQTPRHKVTEMGQEVTMRCQPILGHNTVFWYRQTMMQGLELLAYFRNRAPLDDSGMPKDRFSAEMPDATLATLKIQPSEPRDSAVYFCASGLVPRAGGSYNEQFFGPGTRLTVL.

V and J are TRBV24-1 and TRBJ1-6. The CDR3 has 14 residues. Germline CDR1 and CDR2: KGHDR and SFDVKD. CDR3 loop: CATSDNPNNSPLHF.

The chain carries TRBV20-1 and TRBJ1-6. This CDR3 comprises 16 residues. Germline CDR1 and CDR2: DFQATT and SNEGSKA (reference sequence). This chain's CDR3 is CSARGGSSTVNSPLHF.

This CDR3 is CASSFGKTRNSPLHF. This chain joins TRBV7-2 and TRBJ1-6; lacking DNA, the TRBD1 call made by TCRdb goes unchecked. Looked up from germline, CDR1 is SGHTA and CDR2 is FQGNSA. The CDR3 is made up of 15 amino acids.

The chain combines TRBV12-3 or TRBV12-4 with TRBJ2-5; TCRdb names TRBD2, which stays unverified in the absence of DNA. The CDR3 covers 13 residues. The CDR3 here is CASQRALQETQYF.

The V and J genes are TRBV7-9 and TRBJ1-6; TCRdb gives TRBD1 as the D gene, but with no DNA this cannot be confirmed. Germline V gives CDR1 SEHNR, CDR2 FQNEAQ (reference sequence). This CDR3 has 15 amino acids. CDR3 residues: CASGFMGGPNSPLHF.

The chain combines TRBV7-2 with TRBJ2-3; checking the TCRdb D call of TRBD1 is not possible without DNA. Germline V gene sequence: CDR1 SGHTA, CDR2 FQGNSA. There are 17 residues in the CDR3. CDR3 region: CASSTRRQDRVPDTQYF. The full variable domain, rest sourced from reference TRBV7-2 and TRBJ2-3, is GAGVSQSPSNKVTEKGKDVELRCDPISGHTALYWYRQSLGQGLEFLIYFQGNSAPDKSGLPSDRFSAERTGGSVSTLTIQRTQQEDSAVYLCASSTRRQDRVPDTQYFGPGTRLTVL.